This TCR beta chain stems from a study of blood T cell repertoires in COVID-19. V lost 4 bases, J lost 2 bases, and 18 bases lay in between. This CDR3 is 16 amino acids long. Authors' processing steps: Reference gene primer amplification gave estimated nucleated cell counts. Method: immunoSEQ multiplex PCR; TCRdb's copy keeps in-frame clones and lacks some. Clone size and V and J calls were adopted from that table, with D and trimming inferred from the DNA. The table includes some 360,000 clones, around 87% detected once. The origin of this receptor is a woman aged 55-70 years with COVID-19, enrolled during active disease. The sequenced sample was peripheral blood. V and J are TRBV23-1 and TRBJ2-7; D may be TRBD1 (7 bases). TRBV23-1 falls under the ORF class, with uncertain function. The chain's CDR3 is CASSPWGDSETYEQYF. The CDR3 nucleotides are TGCGCCAGCAGTCCCTGGGGGGACAGCGAGACCTACGAGCAGTACTTC.